One T cell receptor (beta chain) is described in this entry. Its specific antigen is unknown. No clone much larger than this one lies a single base away; base qualities are absent. Healthy HIV-negative adults with no recently reported acute infections or vaccinations were included as donors. Only Caucasian adults living in Nashville, Tennessee, USA were represented among the donors. CD4+ T cells were enriched by magnetic negative selection; naive cells were then positively selected on CD45RA, and the negative fraction formed the memory subset. After blood collection by leukapheresis, PBMCs were isolated using Ficoll-Histopaque density gradient centrifugation and then cryopreserved in the vapor phase of liquid nitrogen. Purity and quantity of every magnetically sorted T cell population were checked by analytical flow cytometry. Genomic DNA was isolated from every sorted fraction and measured by UV absorbance on a Nanodrop 2000c.

This sample stems from a study of shared clonotypes between healthy human individuals (dated by TCRdb to between 2020 and 2021). Regarding the study in general: A few men and two women, aged 18 to 49 years, made up the cohort. Per donor, three plates each were used for CD4 naive and CD4 memory, two for CD8 naive, and one for CD8 memory. Blood TCR repertoires of 5 or 6 healthy adults were deeply sequenced to estimate repertoire size and the extent of clonotype sharing between individuals. Different laboratories and diverse techniques were used to prepare libraries and sequence TCR repertoires, to increase sequencing depth and limit assay-specific biases. Leukapheresis yielded between about 0.85 and 9.5 billion PBMCs per donor. Overall results and qualifications from the work: Incomplete sequencing was indicated by rarefaction of sorted-subset datasets, despite the large sequencing depth. Pairwise subsampling led to the expectation that sequencing depth would affect the degree of clonotype sharing among donors. Higher generation probabilities were observed for clonotypes shared by all four sorted-subset donors than for non-shared clonotypes. Sampling was restricted to blood, and TCR repertoires in tissues likely differ from the TCR repertoires found in blood. Because the study included a small number of donors, the genetic and exposure-history diversity represented was limited. Sharing across several donors was observed for about 4.8% of naive CD4, over 3% of naive CD8, 2% to 2.5% of memory CD4, and 0.4% of memory CD8 clonotypes. Naive subsets generally had larger estimated clonotype richness than memory subsets.

Taken from the germline V gene, the CDR1 and CDR2 loops are SGHVS and FQNEAQ. Unmatched junction bases come to 10, with V trimmed by 2 bases and J by 5 bases. The CDR3 runs 18 residues from the cysteine to the phenylalanine. Only the CDR3 part of the read is kept: 54 bases, read in frame from the first base. TCR CDR3 regions were amplified from genomic DNA by multiplex PCR using the deep immunoSEQ assay. For each cell subset, the extracted genomic DNA was distributed evenly across all wells of several immunoSEQ 96-well plates, and each plate served as one replicate. Each replicate PCR for sorted subsets received about 200 ng genomic DNA, equal to roughly 30,000 T cell genomes. Purified libraries were quantified with a Qubit 3.0 fluorometer, sized on a Bioanalyzer 2100, and re-quantified with the KAPA Library Quantification kit. A separate single-read 150-cycle Illumina NextSeq 550 flow cell was used to sequence each immunoSEQ 96-well plate. The study's processing was this. Because the immunoSEQ output included only junctional sequences and no quality scores, the filtering could not be the same as the filtering used for full-length reads. Sequences were annotated with PyIR, a Python wrapper for IgBLAST v1.9, using IMGT germline references to assign V/J genes and CDR3. Reads with weak V/J assignments (E-value above 1e-6), missing CDR3, stop codons, out-of-frame junctions, or ambiguous translated residues were removed. A V3J clonotype was defined by an identical inferred V gene, J gene, and CDR3 amino acid sequence. To compute the percentage overlap between repertoires, the number of shared unique clonotypes was divided by the size of the smaller repertoire. Three approaches were used to assess repertoire richness: RTK rarefaction, the Chao1 estimator, and Recon v2.1 estimates of unobserved clonotypes. For all TCRbeta clonotypes obtained by the gDNA method from a handful of donors, generation probabilities were computed with OLGA. As stored in TCRdb, this immuneACCESS dataset retains in-frame rearrangements with V and J assigned. A fraction of the clones does not appear; measured against another copy, unresolved V genes explain less than half of the discrepancy, and the remainder lacks a known reason. V and J calls and clone size are given by that table; D and trimming were obtained from the DNA. Here the sample has 980,000 or so clones; approximately 80% occur a single time. The ten largest clones capture about 1.5% of the sample.

This receptor was taken from a man between 18 and 29 years old in good health. The rearranged chain carries TRBV7-8 and TRBJ2-1, and TRBD2 matches 12 of the central bases. The sample consisted of memory CD4+ T cells sorted from blood. The sample's cell subset or site, from its label and the paper: CD45RA-negative fraction. CDR3 loop: CASSLRAASGRGDNEQFF. The nucleotide sequence reads TGTGCCAGCAGCTTAAGGGCGGCTAGCGGGAGGGGGGACAATGAGCAGTTCTTC.